The 31 T cell receptor beta chains presented below share a single source sample, sequenced in a study of T cell responses to AZD1222 COVID-19 vaccine. Measured with immunoSEQ multiplex PCR; TCRdb has only the in-frame clones, and not every one. The repertoire holds 200,000 to 250,000 clones, with under 95% as singletons. The material was peripheral blood, obtained on day 0 of MenACWY control vaccination. The receptors stem from an adult in good health.

The chain carries TRBV11-1 and TRBJ1-1, with 7 bases identical to TRBD1. V shed 6 bases and J 3 bases; nucleotides not matched to a gene: 7. This CDR3 has 14 residues. Per the germline V gene, CDR1 is SGHAT and CDR2 is FQDESV (reference sequence). In DNA form, the CDR3 reads TGTGCCAGCAGGAGAGACAGGGTGGACACTGAAGCTTTCTTT. Protein product: CASRRDRVDTEAFF.

This sequence joins TRBV6-5 and TRBJ1-1; perhaps TRBD1 as D (5 bases). Germline assignment: CDR1 MNHEY and CDR2 SVGAGI. Trimming shortened V by 4 bases and J by 0 bases, and 9 bases separated the two germline ends. The length of the CDR3 is 14 residues. The CDR3 loop is CASSFGHLNTEAFF. The CDR3 region has the DNA TGTGCCAGCAGTTTCGGACACTTGAACACTGAAGCTTTCTTT.

The genes are TRBV6-8 and TRBJ2-1; 7 positions match TRBD1. Per the germline V gene, CDR1 is MNHGY and CDR2 is SAAAGT. V lost 5 bases and J lost 8; bases outside the gene matches: 12. This CDR3 spans 15 amino acids. CDR3 in DNA: TGTGCCAGCAGTCCCAGACAGGGTGATTCCGATGAGCAGTTCTTC. Its protein product is CASSPRQGDSDEQFF.

Points on this clone: The same CDR3 also results from other DNA sequences found in this sample. This chain links TRBV11-2 with TRBJ1-1, with 8 bases fitting TRBD1. From germline, CDR1 is SGHAT and CDR2 FQNNGV. The trim removed 3 bases at V and 1 base at J, leaving 1 base unmatched. CDR3 size: 14 residues. The CDR3 region has the DNA TGTGCCAGCAGCTTCGGACAGGGGAACACTGAAGCTTTCTTT. Translation gives CASSFGQGNTEAFF.

The chain links TRBV30 to TRBJ2-2; tentative D call: TRBD2 (6 bases). CDR1 is GTSNPN and CDR2 is SVGIG in the germline V gene (reference sequence). Trimming left V 5 bases short and J 7 bases short, with 14 bases between. CDR3 size: 13 residues. The CDR3 DNA reads as TGTGCCTGGGCGGCGGGATTTTTCGGGGAGCTGTTTTTT. It is translated as CAWAAGFFGELFF.

This rearrangement joins TRBV28 to TRBJ2-6; D is uncertain. The CDR3 runs 15 residues. Trimming removed 7 bases at V and 0 bases at J, with 10 bases between. Germline assignment: CDR1 MDHEN and CDR2 SYDVKM. The CDR3 here is CASNGQSSGANVLTF. CDR3 nucleotide sequence: TGTGCCAGCAATGGGCAGAGCTCTGGGGCCAACGTCCTGACTTTC.

This chain joins TRBV27 and TRBJ2-7; D is tentatively TRBD1 or TRBD2 (5 bases each). V lost 3 bases to trimming and J lost 0 bases, with 12 bases between them. The germline CDR1 and CDR2 sequences are MNHEY and SMNVEV (reference sequence). The CDR3 has 15 residues. The CDR3 nucleotides read TGTGCCAGCAGTTTGGGGGACCCCCCCTCCTACGAGCAGTACTTC. Translation: CASSLGDPPSYEQYF.

The V call is TRBV5-6, the J call TRBJ1-1; 7 bases are a match to TRBD1. V trimming: 0 bases; J trimming: 6 bases; junction bases outside the gene matches: 14. This CDR3 comprises 17 residues. The germline V gene has CDR1 SGHDT and CDR2 YYEEEE. CDR3 sequence reads: CASSLEKTRGLRSEAFF. The CDR3 DNA is TGTGCCAGCAGCTTGGAAAAGACGAGGGGGCTTAGGTCTGAAGCTTTCTTT. Complete variable domain (other parts from reference TRBV5-6 and TRBJ1-1): DAGVTQSPTHLIKTRGQQVTLRCSPKSGHDTVSWYQQALGQGPQFIFQYYEEEERQRGNFPDRFSGHQFPNYSSELNVNALLLGDSALYLCASSLEKTRGLRSEAFFGQGTRLTVV.

The V gene is TRBV6-5, the J gene TRBJ2-7; TRBD1 might be the D (5 bases). V gave up 4 bases and J gave up 1 base, with 11 bases separating them. The CDR3 has 14 residues. The germline gives CDR1 MNHEY, CDR2 SVGAGI. The CDR3 DNA reads TGTGCCAGCAGTTCCCAGACAGTTTCCTACGAGCAGTACTTC. It encodes CASSSQTVSYEQYF.

The rearrangement joins TRBV11-3 to TRBJ2-7, with 8 bases fitting TRBD1. V lost 1 base, J lost 3 bases, and 2 bases stayed unmatched. The CDR3 covers 14 residues. Germline V gives CDR1 SGHNT, CDR2 YENEEA. CDR3 coding DNA: TGTGCCAGCAGCTTAGGTGGGACAGGCTACGAGCAGTACTTC. Protein: CASSLGGTGYEQYF.

This rearrangement joins TRBV19 to TRBJ2-7; unclear D gene. This CDR3 has 13 amino acids. Germline CDR1 reads LNHDA; CDR2 reads SQIVND (reference sequence). V was pared by 2 bases and J by 3 bases, with 8 bases between. CDR3 sequence: CASSINFGYEQYF. CDR3 nucleotide sequence: TGTGCCAGTAGTATAAATTTCGGCTACGAGCAGTACTTC. Based on the CDR3 plus reference TRBV19 and TRBJ2-7, the full variable domain is DGGITQSPKYLFRKEGQNVTLSCEQNLNHDAMYWYRQDPGQGLRLIYYSQIVNDFQKGDIAEGYSVSREKKESFPLTVTSAQKNPTAFYLCASSINFGYEQYFGPGTRLTVT.

The gene calls are TRBV9 and TRBJ2-3, with TRBD1 identical over 12 bases. V lost 3 bases to trimming and J lost 5 bases; unmatched junction nucleotides: 4. Germline-derived CDR1 and CDR2 are SGDLS and YYNGEE. The CDR3 has 15 amino acids. The CDR3 bases are TGTGCCAGCAGCGCGTGGGACAGGGGGCAAGATACGCAGTATTTT. Amino acid sequence: CASSAWDRGQDTQYF.

This clone was recorded only once. The chain uses TRBV2 and TRBJ2-1; tentative D call: TRBD1 (6 bases). This CDR3 has 15 residues. Trimming stripped 0 bases from V and 4 bases from J, with 10 bases between. Per the germline V gene, CDR1 is SNHLY and CDR2 is FYNNEI. The CDR3 sequence: CASSEAGHRYNEQFF. CDR3 DNA: TGTGCCAGCAGTGAAGCGGGACACCGATACAATGAGCAGTTCTTC.

The rearrangement uses TRBV7-2 and TRBJ2-7; D unclear. The CDR3 sequence is 13 residues long. Trimming removed 5 bases from V and 6 bases from J, with 14 bases in between. Germline-derived CDR1 and CDR2 are SGHTA and FQGNSA. The CDR3 loop is CASSPDQAREQYF. In DNA form, the CDR3 reads TGTGCCAGCAGCCCGGATCAAGCCCGCGAGCAGTACTTC. Full variable domain (remainder filled in from reference TRBV7-2 and TRBJ2-7): GAGVSQSPSNKVTEKGKDVELRCDPISGHTALYWYRQSLGQGLEFLIYFQGNSAPDKSGLPSDRFSAERTGGSVSTLTIQRTQQEDSAVYLCASSPDQAREQYFGPGTRLTVT.

This sequence joins TRBV2 and TRBJ1-5; 7 nucleotides line up with TRBD1. Germline assignment: CDR1 SNHLY and CDR2 FYNNEI. Trimming cost V 6 bases and J 3 bases; bases outside gene matches: 8. The CDR3 length is 15 residues. CDR3 bases: TGTGCCAGCAGCGAACAGGGGACCGCCAATCAGCCCCAGCATTTT. Residues: CASSEQGTANQPQHF.

This chain joins TRBV19 and TRBJ1-2, with D perhaps TRBD1 (5 bases). The CDR3 loop spans 15 amino acids. Germline CDR1 is LNHDA and CDR2 is SQIVND (reference sequence). V was shortened by 4 bases and J by 3 bases, with 15 bases between the two germline ends. CDR3 protein: CASSSHQGDHYGYTF. The CDR3, as DNA: TGTGCCAGTAGTAGCCATCAGGGAGACCACTATGGCTACACCTTC. Full variable domain (outside the CDR3, taken from reference TRBV19 and TRBJ1-2): DGGITQSPKYLFRKEGQNVTLSCEQNLNHDAMYWYRQDPGQGLRLIYYSQIVNDFQKGDIAEGYSVSREKKESFPLTVTSAQKNPTAFYLCASSSHQGDHYGYTFGSGTRLTVV.

A single count supports this clone. This sequence joins TRBV7-8 and TRBJ2-1; 15 positions agree with TRBD2. The germline CDR1 and CDR2 sequences are SGHVS and FQNEAQ. This CDR3 contains 17 residues. With 5 bases clipped from V and 5 bases from J, the junction kept 7 bases outside the gene matches. The CDR3: CASSIRTSGGVNNEQFF. DNA for the CDR3: TGTGCCAGCAGCATCCGGACTAGCGGGGGGGTTAACAATGAGCAGTTCTTC. Full variable domain (outside the CDR3, taken from reference TRBV7-8 and TRBJ2-1): GAGVSQSPRYKVAKRGQDVALRCDPISGHVSLFWYQQALGQGPEFLTYFQNEAQLDKSGLPSDRFFAERPEGSVSTLKIQRTQQEDSAVYLCASSIRTSGGVNNEQFFGPGTRLTVL.

The chain has TRBV28 and TRBJ2-7; 7 positions match TRBD2. The CDR3 is made up of 16 amino acids. V lost 6 bases to trimming and J lost 7 bases; unmatched junction nucleotides: 18. Germline CDR1 MDHEN, CDR2 SYDVKM. The CDR3 loop is CASSLRGAGLFPEQYF. For the CDR3, the DNA is TGTGCCAGCAGCCTACGGGGAGCGGGGCTCTTTCCAGAGCAGTACTTC.

This chain uses TRBV5-1 with TRBJ1-2, with D unclear. The CDR3 extends over 13 amino acids. Trimming pared 1 base from V and 0 bases from J, leaving 4 bases between. Germline V CDR1 and CDR2: SGHRS, YFSETQ. The CDR3 bases are TGCGCCAGCAGCTTGTCCCCTAACTATGGCTACACCTTC. Protein sequence: CASSLSPNYGYTF.

The V call is TRBV11-2, the J call TRBJ1-1; the D gene is possibly TRBD1 (5 bases). The germline V and J ends were trimmed by 4 bases and 2 bases, with 8 bases remaining between them. This CDR3 comprises 13 residues. The germline gives CDR1 SGHAT, CDR2 FQNNGV. The CDR3 loop reads CASSSQANTEAFF. The CDR3 DNA follows: TGTGCCAGCAGCTCACAGGCAAACACTGAAGCTTTCTTT.

The chain couples TRBV4-1 to TRBJ2-3; the match to TRBD2 covers 9 bases. Germline-derived CDR1 and CDR2 are MGHRA and YSYEKL. The CDR3 contains 18 residues. The ends lost 0 bases at V and 0 bases at J; junction bases unmatched: 7. CDR3 region: CASSQDLAGDLSTDTQYF. The CDR3 nucleotides are TGCGCCAGCAGCCAAGATTTAGCGGGGGACCTAAGCACAGATACGCAGTATTTT.

V and J are TRBV19 and TRBJ2-5; D is perhaps TRBD2 (6 bases). Trimming removed 3 bases from V and 4 bases from J, with 18 bases in between. This CDR3 contains 16 residues. Germline CDR1 reads LNHDA; CDR2 reads SQIVND (reference sequence). CDR3 sequence reads: CASSIHGGSSGETQYF. In DNA form, the CDR3 reads TGTGCCAGTAGTATTCACGGGGGTTCGTCAGGAGAGACCCAGTACTTC.

The rearrangement uses TRBV11-1 and TRBJ2-1, with 10 bases that match TRBD1. CDR1 and CDR2 from the germline V gene are SGHAT and FQDESV (reference sequence). This CDR3 spans 15 amino acids. The V and J ends lost 5 bases and 7 bases, in that order; junction bases with no gene match: 8. The DNA for the CDR3 is TGTGCCAGCAGCCAAAGACAGGGGGCACGTAATGAGCAGTTCTTC. Encoded protein: CASSQRQGARNEQFF.

CDR3 nucleotide sequence: TGCGCCAGCAGCCAATGGGGACAGGGAACAGATACGCAGTATTTT. Its translation: CASSQWGQGTDTQYF. The chain carries TRBV4-1 and TRBJ2-3; 9 nucleotides align to TRBD1. The CDR3 has 15 residues. In germline, CDR1 is MGHRA, CDR2 YSYEKL. The J segment lost 3 bases and the V segment lost 2 bases, leaving 3 bases of the junction unmatched.

This chain joins TRBV5-1 and TRBJ2-3; D gene uncertain. Germline assignment: CDR1 SGHRS and CDR2 YFSETQ. CDR3 length: 14 amino acids. V lost 2 bases, J lost 3 bases, and 10 bases lay in between. In DNA form, the CDR3 reads TGCGCCAGCAGCTTAGACATGGTTACAGATACGCAGTATTTT. Protein product: CASSLDMVTDTQYF.

J is TRBJ1-2 and V is TRBV5-4; D unclear. Germline assignment: CDR1 SGHNT and CDR2 YYREEE (reference sequence). Trimming removed 4 bases at V and 0 bases at J, with 22 bases between. The CDR3 is 18 amino acids. The CDR3 spells CASSIFPGLYRSNYGYTF. The CDR3 bases are TGTGCCAGCAGCATTTTCCCCGGGCTTTATCGGTCTAACTATGGCTACACCTTC. The full variable domain, with the rest looked up from reference TRBV5-4 and TRBJ1-2, is ETGVTQSPTHLIKTRGQQVTLRCSSQSGHNTVSWYQQALGQGPQFIFQYYREEENGRGNFPPRFSGLQFPNYSSELNVNALELDDSALYLCASSIFPGLYRSNYGYTFGSGTRLTVV.

This clone was detected once. The chain recombines TRBV21-1 with TRBJ1-1; the table calls TRBD1, which could not be checked here. TRBV21-1 is noted as a pseudogene. The CDR3 runs to 19 residues. The CDR3 loop reads CASSKGVVVSGDGNTEAFF. CDR3 nucleotides: TGTGCCAGCAGCAAAGGGGTGGTTGTGTCAGGGGATGGAAACACTGAAGCTTTCTTT.

The CDR3 nucleotides read TGTGCCAGTGGGACAGGGGGCGATTATCAGCCCCAGCATTTT. This encodes CASGTGGDYQPQHF. The V gene is TRBV10-3, the J gene TRBJ1-5, with TRBD1 matching over 12 bases. CDR1 and CDR2 (germline): ENHRY, SYGVKD. The CDR3 covers 14 residues. Trimming took 10 bases from V and 5 from J; bases not matched to a gene: 6.

This chain links TRBV30 with TRBJ2-3, with D unresolved. The V end lost 0 bases, the J end lost 1 base, and 8 bases lay between the germline ends. Germline V gene lookup returns CDR1 GTSNPN and CDR2 SVGIG (reference sequence). The CDR3 totals 14 residues. The CDR3 protein is CAWSVWVGTDTQYF. CDR3 in DNA: TGTGCCTGGAGTGTATGGGTCGGCACAGATACGCAGTATTTT.

The chain combines TRBV28 with TRBJ1-5, with 8 bases identical to TRBD1. Trimming removed 2 bases from V and 0 bases from J; junction bases left unmatched: 3. CDR1 and CDR2 (germline): MDHEN, SYDVKM. There are 16 residues in the CDR3. The CDR3 reads CASSLPQGASNQPQHF. The CDR3 nucleotides read TGTGCCAGCAGTTTACCTCAGGGGGCTAGCAATCAGCCCCAGCATTTT.

V is TRBV25-1 and J is TRBJ1-6; TRBD1 aligns across 7 bases. CDR3 length: 15 amino acids. The germline gives CDR1 MGHDK, CDR2 SYGVNS. Unmatched junction bases numbered 5, after V lost 2 bases and J lost 7 bases. CDR3 in DNA: TGTGCCAGCAGTGAACTCGGGACAGAGAATTCACCCCTCCACTTT. The encoded protein is CASSELGTENSPLHF.